A single sample is the source of the 3 T cell receptor beta chains below, sequenced in a study of blood T cell repertoires in COVID-19. Only in-frame clones appear in the TCRdb table, and some are missing; sequencing was by immunoSEQ multiplex PCR. This table has roughly 150,000 clones, approximately 84% appearing once. Sequencing input: peripheral blood. These receptors were obtained from an elderly woman with COVID-19, enrolled during active disease.

CDR3 loop: CASSQWGDQPQHF. For the CDR3, the DNA is TGTGCCAGCAGCCAGTGGGGGGATCAGCCCCAGCATTTT. The rearrangement joins TRBV4-2 to TRBJ1-5; possibly TRBD1 for D (5 bases). This CDR3 comprises 13 residues. Trimming took off 3 bases at V and 5 bases at J, with 8 bases between the two ends. Germline V gene sequence: CDR1 LGHNA, CDR2 YNFKEQ.

A few counts support this clone. This chain uses TRBV3-1 (or the pseudogene TRBV3-2) with TRBJ2-3; the D is unclear. The germline V and J ends were trimmed by 0 bases and 0 bases, with 7 bases remaining between them. Per the germline V gene, CDR1 is LGHDT and CDR2 is YNNKEL (reference sequence). The CDR3 has 15 amino acids. The chain's CDR3 is CASSQDIRSTDTQYF. The CDR3 region has the DNA TGTGCCAGCAGCCAAGATATCAGGAGCACAGATACGCAGTATTTT.

The V call is TRBV7-2, the J call TRBJ1-6, with D possibly being TRBD1 (6 bases). Germline-derived CDR1 and CDR2 are SGHTA and FQGNSA. The CDR3 contains 14 residues. V was pared by 5 bases and J by 10 bases, with 15 bases between. CDR3 bases: TGTGCCAGCAGCCCTCAGGGGTTTCGCTCACCCCTCCACTTT. Encoded protein: CASSPQGFRSPLHF.